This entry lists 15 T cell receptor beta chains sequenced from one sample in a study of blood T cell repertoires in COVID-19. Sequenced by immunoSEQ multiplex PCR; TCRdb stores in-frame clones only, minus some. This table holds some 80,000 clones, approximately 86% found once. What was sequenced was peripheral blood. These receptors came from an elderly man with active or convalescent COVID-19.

As DNA, the CDR3 is TGTGCCAGCAGCTTAGTTCAGGGGGCGCGGTCCACAGATACGCAGTATTTT. Its translation is CASSLVQGARSTDTQYF. The chain uses TRBV7-2 and TRBJ2-3; the match to TRBD1 covers 8 bases. Germline CDR1 and CDR2: SGHTA and FQGNSA. V gave up 1 base and J gave up 2 bases; unmatched junction bases: 8. The CDR3 is 17 amino acids.

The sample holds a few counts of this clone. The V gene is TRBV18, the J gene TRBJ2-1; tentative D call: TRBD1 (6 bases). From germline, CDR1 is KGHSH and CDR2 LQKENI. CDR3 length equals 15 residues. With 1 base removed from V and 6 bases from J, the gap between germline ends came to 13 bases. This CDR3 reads CASSPLRGKGNEQFF. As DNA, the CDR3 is TGTGCCAGCTCACCACTCAGGGGAAAGGGCAATGAGCAGTTCTTC.

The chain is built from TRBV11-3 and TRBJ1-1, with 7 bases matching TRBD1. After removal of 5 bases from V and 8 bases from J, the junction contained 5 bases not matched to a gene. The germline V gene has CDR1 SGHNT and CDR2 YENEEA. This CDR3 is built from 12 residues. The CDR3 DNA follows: TGTGCCAGCAGCCACGGGACAGTCGAAGCTTTCTTT. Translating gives CASSHGTVEAFF. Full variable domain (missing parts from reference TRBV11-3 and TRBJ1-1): EAGVVQSPRYKIIEKKQPVAFWCNPISGHNTLYWYLQNLGQGPELLIRYENEEAVDDSQLPKDRFSAERLKGVDSTLKIQPAELGDSAVYLCASSHGTVEAFFGQGTRLTVV.

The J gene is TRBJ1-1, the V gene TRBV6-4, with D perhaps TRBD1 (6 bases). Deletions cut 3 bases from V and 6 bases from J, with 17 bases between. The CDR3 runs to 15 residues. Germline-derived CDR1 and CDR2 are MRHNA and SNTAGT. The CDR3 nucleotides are TGTGCCAGCAGTGAAAACGCGGGCAGGGGTCCTGAAGCTTTCTTT. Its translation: CASSENAGRGPEAFF.

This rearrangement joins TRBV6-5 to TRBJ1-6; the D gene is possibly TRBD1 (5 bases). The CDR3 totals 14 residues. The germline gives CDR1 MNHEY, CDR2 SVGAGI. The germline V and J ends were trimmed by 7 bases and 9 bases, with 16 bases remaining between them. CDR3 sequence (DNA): TGTGCCAGCAAGGATTTGGGCGGGGGTTCACCCCTCCACTTT. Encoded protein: CASKDLGGGSPLHF.

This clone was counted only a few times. CDR3 DNA: TGTGCCAGCAGTGAAGCGCGAGGGACATCCAGACAGCCCCAGCATTTT. Protein sequence: CASSEARGTSRQPQHF. The chain has TRBV6-1 and TRBJ1-5; D is perhaps TRBD1 (6 bases). The V end was cut by 0 bases, the J end by 7 bases, with 16 bases between. The germline gives CDR1 MNHNS, CDR2 SASEGT. CDR3 length: 16 amino acids.

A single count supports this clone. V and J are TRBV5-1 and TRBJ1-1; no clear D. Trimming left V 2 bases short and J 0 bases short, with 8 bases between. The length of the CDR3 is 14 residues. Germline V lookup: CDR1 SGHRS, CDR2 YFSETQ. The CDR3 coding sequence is TGCGCCAGCAGCTTACAAGTCATGAACACTGAAGCTTTCTTT. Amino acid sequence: CASSLQVMNTEAFF.

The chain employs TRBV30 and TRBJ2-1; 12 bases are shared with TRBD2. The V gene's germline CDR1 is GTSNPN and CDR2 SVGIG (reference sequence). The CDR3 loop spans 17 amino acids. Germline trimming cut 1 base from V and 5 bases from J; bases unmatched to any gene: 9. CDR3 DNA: TGTGCCTGGAGTGGTAAGACTAGCGGGAGAGGGGACAATGAGCAGTTCTTC. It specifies CAWSGKTSGRGDNEQFF.

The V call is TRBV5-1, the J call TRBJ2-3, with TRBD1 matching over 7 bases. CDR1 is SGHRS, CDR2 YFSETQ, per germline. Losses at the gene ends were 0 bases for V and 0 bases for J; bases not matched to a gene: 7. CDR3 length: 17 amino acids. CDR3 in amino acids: CASSLEGAGISTDTQYF. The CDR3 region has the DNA TGCGCCAGCAGCTTGGAGGGGGCAGGCATTAGCACAGATACGCAGTATTTT.

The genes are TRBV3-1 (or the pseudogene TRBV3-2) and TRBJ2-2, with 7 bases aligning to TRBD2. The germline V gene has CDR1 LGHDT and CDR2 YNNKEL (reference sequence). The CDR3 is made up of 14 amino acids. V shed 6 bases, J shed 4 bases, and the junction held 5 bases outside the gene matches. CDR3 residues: CASSRAGRTGELFF. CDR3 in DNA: TGTGCCAGCAGTAGAGCGGGACGCACCGGGGAGCTGTTTTTT.

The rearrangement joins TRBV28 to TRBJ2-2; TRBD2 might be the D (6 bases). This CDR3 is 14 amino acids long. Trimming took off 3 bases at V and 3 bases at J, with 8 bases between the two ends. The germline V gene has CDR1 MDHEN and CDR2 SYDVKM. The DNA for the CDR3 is TGTGCCAGCAGTTTGGAGGGTTACACCGGGGAGCTGTTTTTT. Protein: CASSLEGYTGELFF.

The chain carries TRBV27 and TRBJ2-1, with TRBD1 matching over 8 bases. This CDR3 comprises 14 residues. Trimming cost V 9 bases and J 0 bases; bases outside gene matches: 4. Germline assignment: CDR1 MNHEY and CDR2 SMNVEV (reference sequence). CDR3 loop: CASRDRSSYNEQFF. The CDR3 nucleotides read TGTGCCAGTAGGGACAGGAGCTCCTACAATGAGCAGTTCTTC.

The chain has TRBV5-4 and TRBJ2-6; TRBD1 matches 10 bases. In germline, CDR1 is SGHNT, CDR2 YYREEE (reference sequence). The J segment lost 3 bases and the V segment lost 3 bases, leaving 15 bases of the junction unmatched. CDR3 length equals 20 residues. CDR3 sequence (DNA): TGTGCCAGCAGCTCGAATACCGGGACAGGGGTTGGGGGTGGGGCCAACGTCCTGACTTTC. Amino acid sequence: CASSSNTGTGVGGGANVLTF.

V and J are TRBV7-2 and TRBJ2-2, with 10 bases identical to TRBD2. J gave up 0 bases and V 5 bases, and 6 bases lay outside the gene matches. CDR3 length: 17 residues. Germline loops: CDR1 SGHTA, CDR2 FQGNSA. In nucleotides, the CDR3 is TGTGCCAGCAGCGGTTTAGCGGGGGGCCCGAACACCGGGGAGCTGTTTTTT. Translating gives CASSGLAGGPNTGELFF. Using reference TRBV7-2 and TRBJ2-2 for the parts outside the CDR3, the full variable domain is GAGVSQSPSNKVTEKGKDVELRCDPISGHTALYWYRQSLGQGLEFLIYFQGNSAPDKSGLPSDRFSAERTGGSVSTLTIQRTQQEDSAVYLCASSGLAGGPNTGELFFGEGSRLTVL.

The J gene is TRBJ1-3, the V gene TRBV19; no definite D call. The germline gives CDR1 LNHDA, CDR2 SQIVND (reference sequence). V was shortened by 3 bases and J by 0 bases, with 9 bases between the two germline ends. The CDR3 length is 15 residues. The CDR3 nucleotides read TGTGCCAGTAGTATGCCCGAGAGCTCTGGAAACACCATATATTTT. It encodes CASSMPESSGNTIYF.